This T cell receptor (beta chain) is drawn from a study of blood T cell repertoires in COVID-19. Study-level background: Spain, Italy and the United States supplied samples that represented acute and convalescent COVID-19. T cells, B-cell-depleted T cells, or PBMCs provided the cDNA or gDNA that served as material.

The protocol was immunoSEQ multiplex PCR, while the TCRdb copy is restricted to in-frame clones and leaves out a portion. The profile covers about 220,000 clones, with 80% to 90% appearing a single time and less than 0.75% taken by the ten largest. Germline V gene data show CDR1 as SGDLS and CDR2 as YYNGEE. The V segment lost 4 bases and the J segment 4 bases; nucleotides outside the gene matches: 6. CDR3 length: 16 residues. The chain carries TRBV9 and TRBJ2-2; 11 nucleotides align to TRBD2. The clonotype was recovered from a man aged 40-50 years with acute or convalescent COVID-19. The sample comprised peripheral blood. The CDR3 spells CASSLGLAGATGELFF. CDR3 DNA sequence: TGTGCCAGCAGCCTAGGACTAGCGGGTGCCACCGGGGAGCTGTTTTTT. Variable domain in full (rest from reference TRBV9 and TRBJ2-2): DSGVTQTPKHLITATGQRVTLRCSPRSGDLSVYWYQQSLDQGLQFLIQYYNGEERAKGNILERFSAQQFPDLHSELNLSSLELGDSALYFCASSLGLAGATGELFFGEGSRLTVL.